The clone carrying this T cell receptor beta chain showed up just a few times. Its antigen is not known. These data originate in a study of T cell repertoires in cytomegalovirus infection. The wider study: Recently identified HLA-C-restricted CMV epitopes were used, and well-studied HLA-B-restricted CMV epitopes were used as well. Both a matching HLA type and CMV infection were indicated by public TCR beta signatures.

The V end was cut by 5 bases, the J end by 4 bases, with 12 bases between. This CDR3 is built from 13 residues. Germline V gene data show CDR1 as LGHDT and CDR2 as YNNKEL (reference sequence). In TCRdb, the reads were re-called with MiXCR into one record per CDR3 protein. Seen here are 84,000 or so distinct CDR3 sequences, around half observed once, and the top ten hold approximately 95%. Study-level findings and limits: Ex vivo responses were dominated by HLA-C-restricted CMV-specific TCR beta clonotypes.

The source material was CD8+ T cells from cultured PBMCs, sampled from culture after CMV antigen stimulation. This receptor was obtained from a human donor in good health (CMV status not recorded). Some clones in this sample may be carry-over from other donors' samples. This chain uses TRBV3-1 with TRBJ2-7; a possible D gene is TRBD1 (5 bases). CDR3 in DNA: TGTGCCAGCAGCTCAGACAGTTCATACGAGCAGTACTTC. Translation gives CASSSDSSYEQYF.